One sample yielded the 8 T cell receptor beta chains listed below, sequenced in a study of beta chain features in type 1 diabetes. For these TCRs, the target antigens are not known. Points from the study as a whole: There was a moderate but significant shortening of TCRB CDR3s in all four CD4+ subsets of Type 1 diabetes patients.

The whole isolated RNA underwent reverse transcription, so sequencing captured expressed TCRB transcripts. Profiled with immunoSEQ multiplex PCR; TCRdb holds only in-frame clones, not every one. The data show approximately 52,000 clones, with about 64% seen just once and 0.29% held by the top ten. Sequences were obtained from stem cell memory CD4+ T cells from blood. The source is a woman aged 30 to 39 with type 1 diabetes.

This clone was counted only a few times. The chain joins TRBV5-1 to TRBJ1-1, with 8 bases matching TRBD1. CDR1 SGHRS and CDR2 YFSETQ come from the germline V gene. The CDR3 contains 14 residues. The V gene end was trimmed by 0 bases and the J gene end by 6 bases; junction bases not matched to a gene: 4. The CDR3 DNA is TGCGCCAGCAGCTTGGACAGGGGGGAAGCTGAAGCTTTCTTT. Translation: CASSLDRGEAEAFF.

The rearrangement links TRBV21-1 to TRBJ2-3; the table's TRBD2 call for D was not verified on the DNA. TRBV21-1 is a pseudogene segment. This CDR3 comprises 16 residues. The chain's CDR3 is CASSKDSSGSTDTQYF. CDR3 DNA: TGTGCCAGCAGCAAAGACAGTAGCGGGAGCACAGATACGCAGTATTTT.

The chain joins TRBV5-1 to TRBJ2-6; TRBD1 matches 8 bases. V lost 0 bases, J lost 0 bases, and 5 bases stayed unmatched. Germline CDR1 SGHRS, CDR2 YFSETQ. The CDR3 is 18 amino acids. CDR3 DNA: TGCGCCAGCAGCTTGGTGGACAGGGCCCTCTCTGGGGCCAACGTCCTGACTTTC. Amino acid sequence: CASSLVDRALSGANVLTF.

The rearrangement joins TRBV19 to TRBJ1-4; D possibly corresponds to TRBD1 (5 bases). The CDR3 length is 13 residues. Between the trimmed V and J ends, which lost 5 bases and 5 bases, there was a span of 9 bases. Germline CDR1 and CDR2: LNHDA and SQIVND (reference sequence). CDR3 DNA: TGTGCCAGTAGTGACAACAGGAATGAAAAACTGTTTTTT. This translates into CASSDNRNEKLFF. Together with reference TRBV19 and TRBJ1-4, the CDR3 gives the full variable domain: DGGITQSPKYLFRKEGQNVTLSCEQNLNHDAMYWYRQDPGQGLRLIYYSQIVNDFQKGDIAEGYSVSREKKESFPLTVTSAQKNPTAFYLCASSDNRNEKLFFGSGTQLSVL.

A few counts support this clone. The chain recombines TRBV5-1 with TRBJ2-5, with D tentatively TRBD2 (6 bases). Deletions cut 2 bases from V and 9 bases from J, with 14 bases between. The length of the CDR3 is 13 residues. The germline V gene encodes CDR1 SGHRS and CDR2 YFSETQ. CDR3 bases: TGCGCCAGCAGCTTTGGAGGGTCCGAGTCCCAGTACTTC. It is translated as CASSFGGSESQYF.

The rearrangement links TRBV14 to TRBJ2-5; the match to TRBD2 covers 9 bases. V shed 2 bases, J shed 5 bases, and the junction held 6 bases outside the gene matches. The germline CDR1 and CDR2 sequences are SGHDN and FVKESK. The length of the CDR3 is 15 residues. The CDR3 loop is CASSQRTAGGETQYF. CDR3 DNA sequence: TGTGCCAGCAGCCAAAGGACCGCGGGAGGGGAGACCCAGTACTTC. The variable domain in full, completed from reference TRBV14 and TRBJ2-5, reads EAGVTQFPSHSVIEKGQTVTLRCDPISGHDNLYWYRRVMGKEIKFLLHFVKESKQDESGMPNNRFLAERTGGTYSTLKVQPAELEDSGVYFCASSQRTAGGETQYFGPGTRLLVL.

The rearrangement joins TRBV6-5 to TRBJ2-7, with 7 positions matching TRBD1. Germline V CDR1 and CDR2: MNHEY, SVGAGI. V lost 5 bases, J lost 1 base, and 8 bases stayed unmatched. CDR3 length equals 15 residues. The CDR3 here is CASSPGTDGSYEQYF. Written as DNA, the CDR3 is TGTGCCAGCAGTCCCGGGACAGACGGATCCTACGAGCAGTACTTC.

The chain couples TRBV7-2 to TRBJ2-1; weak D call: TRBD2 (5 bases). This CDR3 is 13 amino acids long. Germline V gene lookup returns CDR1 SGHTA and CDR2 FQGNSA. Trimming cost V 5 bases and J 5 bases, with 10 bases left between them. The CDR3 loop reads CASSTTRNNEQFF. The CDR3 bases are TGTGCCAGCAGCACCACTAGAAACAATGAGCAGTTCTTC.